A single sample is the source of the 17 T cell receptor beta chains below, sequenced in a study of blood T cell repertoires in COVID-19. Repertoires were generated with immunoSEQ multiplex PCR, while TCRdb's copy carries only in-frame clones and drops some. This table holds approximately 76,000 clones, 85% to 90% found once. Sequenced: peripheral blood. Source of these receptors: a man aged 80 or over in a cohort sampled during active COVID-19.

This chain links TRBV2 with TRBJ1-6, with D perhaps TRBD1 (5 bases). The CDR3 spans 13 residues. V was cut by 8 bases and J by 6 bases, with 11 bases left in between. Germline CDR1 reads SNHLY; CDR2 reads FYNNEI. The chain's CDR3 is CASWRDGNSPLHF. The CDR3 DNA reads TGTGCCAGCTGGAGGGACGGTAATTCACCCCTCCACTTT.

V is TRBV6-1 and J is TRBJ1-2; D ambiguous. CDR1 and CDR2 (germline): MNHNS, SASEGT. The V and J ends lost 2 bases and 8 bases respectively, with 12 bases between them. The CDR3 length is 13 residues. Written as DNA, the CDR3 is TGTGCCAGCAGTGAAACAGTAGGTAGGGGCTACACCTTC. This encodes CASSETVGRGYTF.

The J gene is TRBJ1-6, the V gene TRBV9; 8 bases are shared with TRBD1. V shed 2 bases and J 10 bases; nucleotides not matched to a gene: 8. CDR1 SGDLS and CDR2 YYNGEE come from the germline V gene. This CDR3 spans 15 amino acids. CDR3 in amino acids: CASSVTGDSDSPLHF. CDR3 nucleotide sequence: TGTGCCAGCAGCGTGACAGGGGATTCGGACTCACCCCTCCACTTT.

The chain employs TRBV9 and TRBJ1-3; 9 positions match TRBD1. The CDR3 extends over 16 amino acids. Unmatched junction bases numbered 8, after V lost 3 bases and J lost 4 bases. Germline V lookup: CDR1 SGDLS, CDR2 YYNGEE. CDR3 sequence: CASSAGQGNFGNTIYF. The CDR3 region has the DNA TGTGCCAGCAGCGCAGGACAGGGGAATTTCGGAAACACCATATATTTT. Filled out from reference TRBV9 and TRBJ1-3, the complete variable domain reads DSGVTQTPKHLITATGQRVTLRCSPRSGDLSVYWYQQSLDQGLQFLIQYYNGEERAKGNILERFSAQQFPDLHSELNLSSLELGDSALYFCASSAGQGNFGNTIYFGEGSWLTVV.

The rearrangement joins TRBV19 to TRBJ1-2; 7 bases are shared with TRBD1. The V gene end was trimmed by 1 base and the J gene end by 10 bases; junction bases not matched to a gene: 12. The CDR3 is 15 amino acids. Germline CDR1 reads LNHDA; CDR2 reads SQIVND (reference sequence). Written as DNA, the CDR3 is TGTGCCAGTAGTATAGGCGGGACAGCCGGGGGGGACTACACCTTC. Its protein is CASSIGGTAGGDYTF.

About this clone: This CDR3 is also generated by other DNA sequences in the sample. V usage is TRBV28 and J usage is TRBJ2-5, with D maybe TRBD1 (5 bases). The CDR3 length is 13 residues. Trimming left V 6 bases short and J 2 bases short, with 10 bases between. Germline-derived CDR1 and CDR2 are MDHEN and SYDVKM. This CDR3 reads CASSSGQQETQYF. In DNA, the CDR3 is TGTGCCAGCAGCAGTGGACAACAAGAGACCCAGTACTTC.

The rearrangement links TRBV6-5 to TRBJ1-3; perhaps TRBD1 as D (6 bases). The germline gives CDR1 MNHEY, CDR2 SVGAGI. There are 14 residues in the CDR3. Trimming removed 10 bases from V and 2 bases from J, with 15 bases in between. The chain's CDR3 is CATSRDTTGNTIYF. CDR3 sequence (DNA): TGTGCCACCTCTCGGGACACAACTGGAAACACCATATATTTT.

This clone was detected once. The rearrangement links TRBV6-1 to TRBJ1-2, with a tentative D call TRBD1 (6 bases). Between the trimmed V and J ends, which lost 3 bases and 7 bases, there was a span of 12 bases. Germline CDR1 reads MNHNS; CDR2 reads SASEGT. The CDR3 is 13 residues long. For the CDR3, the DNA is TGTGCCAGCAGTGAGGCGGGGGGCCCTGGCTACACCTTC. It translates to CASSEAGGPGYTF.

The rearrangement joins TRBV7-6 to TRBJ2-2, with unresolved D. Germline assignment: CDR1 SGHVS and CDR2 FNYEAQ. The CDR3 has 15 residues. Trimming left V 5 bases short and J 6 bases short, with 16 bases between. CDR3 DNA: TGTGCCAGCAGCCTCCGTGGCCCCGACTCCGGGGAGCTGTTTTTT. As protein: CASSLRGPDSGELFF.

V gene TRBV3-1 (or the pseudogene TRBV3-2) combines with J gene TRBJ1-3, with TRBD1 matching 8 bases. V dropped 0 bases and J dropped 3; count of bases not matched to a gene: 1. Germline V CDR1 and CDR2: LGHDT, YNNKEL (reference sequence). The CDR3 has 15 amino acids. CDR3: CASSQDGQGGNTIYF. For the CDR3, the DNA is TGTGCCAGCAGCCAAGATGGACAGGGTGGAAACACCATATATTTT.

Comment on this clone: Other nucleotide sequences from this sample produce the same CDR3. In nucleotides, the CDR3 is TGTGCCAGCAGTCTAGACAGACCTAGCACAGATACGCAGTATTTT. It yields the protein CASSLDRPSTDTQYF. The rearrangement links TRBV7-9 to TRBJ2-3, with D tentatively TRBD1 (5 bases). This CDR3 comprises 15 residues. The V and J ends lost 6 bases and 0 bases respectively, with 13 bases between them. Germline values: CDR1 SEHNR, CDR2 FQNEAQ (reference sequence).

V and J are TRBV19 and TRBJ2-5; TRBD1 might be the D (6 bases). The CDR3 has 13 amino acids. Germline CDR1 reads LNHDA; CDR2 reads SQIVND (reference sequence). The ends were cut back, 3 bases at V and 4 bases at J, with 9 bases in the middle. The CDR3 here is CASSMGHSETQYF. The CDR3 DNA is TGTGCCAGTAGTATGGGACACTCAGAGACCCAGTACTTC.

The CDR3 sequence: CAISESGQGYGYTF. The CDR3 DNA sequence: TGTGCCATCAGTGAGTCGGGACAGGGCTATGGCTACACCTTC. The chain employs TRBV10-3 and TRBJ1-2; TRBD1 matches at 9 bases. This CDR3 is built from 14 residues. After removal of 0 bases from V and 4 bases from J, the junction contained 0 bases not matched to a gene. In germline, CDR1 is ENHRY, CDR2 SYGVKD.

The chain joins TRBV2 to TRBJ1-3, with D unclear. V lost 0 bases, J lost 5 bases, and 11 bases lay in between. The CDR3 is 15 residues long. CDR1 SNHLY and CDR2 FYNNEI come from the germline V gene. CDR3 coding DNA: TGTGCCAGCAGTGAAGCACCAGGTATTCGAAACACCATATATTTT. Translation gives CASSEAPGIRNTIYF.

V is TRBV18 and J is TRBJ1-3; tentative D call: TRBD1 (6 bases). CDR1 and CDR2 from the germline V gene are KGHSH and LQKENI. There are 16 residues in the CDR3. The V end lost 3 bases, the J end lost 2 bases, and 14 bases lay between the germline ends. The CDR3 loop is CASSPDGSGAGNTIYF. The CDR3, as DNA: TGTGCCAGCTCACCCGACGGATCAGGGGCTGGAAACACCATATATTTT.

The chain links TRBV19 to TRBJ2-3, with D hard to call. Germline values: CDR1 LNHDA, CDR2 SQIVND (reference sequence). V was pared by 5 bases and J by 0 bases, with 6 bases between. The CDR3 spans 13 residues. The CDR3 loop reads CASSLQSTDTQYF. The CDR3 DNA is TGTGCCAGTAGTCTCCAGAGCACAGATACGCAGTATTTT.

The rearrangement uses TRBV6-5 and TRBJ1-6; D is undetermined. This CDR3 is built from 15 residues. The V gene's germline CDR1 is MNHEY and CDR2 SVGAGI. The germline V and J ends were trimmed by 10 bases and 0 bases, with 13 bases remaining between them. The CDR3, as DNA: TGTGCCACGCGAATTGAGCTCTCCTATAATTCACCCCTCCACTTT. It translates to CATRIELSYNSPLHF.